A selection of T cell receptor beta chains follows, all from one sample in a study of blood T cell repertoires in COVID-19. Data came from immunoSEQ multiplex PCR; TCRdb stores just in-frame clones and leaves some out. The sample contains around 95,000 clones, 85% of which appear only once. Sequencing was done on a sample of peripheral blood. Receptors originate from a man aged 45-60 years with active or convalescent COVID-19. Each CDR3 is given with its conserved first and last residue.

v_gene: TRBV6-1
j_gene: TRBJ1-2
CDR3aa: CASSEDAGNYGYTF

v_gene: TRBV3-1/TRBV3-2
j_gene: TRBJ1-4
CDR3aa: CASSPSLEEEKLFF

v_gene: TRBV29-1
j_gene: TRBJ2-5
CDR3aa: CSASVAGGGETQYF

v_gene: TRBV19
j_gene: TRBJ1-2
CDR3aa: CASSIGQVLSGYGYTF

v_gene: TRBV15
j_gene: TRBJ1-6
CDR3aa: CATSRGGHQVGGSPLHF

v_gene: TRBV27
j_gene: TRBJ1-2
CDR3aa: CASRDTSNYGYTF

v_gene: TRBV6-1
j_gene: TRBJ1-2
CDR3aa: CASSDVINYGYTF

v_gene: TRBV11-2
j_gene: TRBJ2-4
CDR3aa: CASSLRPGLAVLAKNIQYF

v_gene: TRBV5-1
j_gene: TRBJ2-5
CDR3aa: CASSFGQQETQYF

v_gene: TRBV6-5
j_gene: TRBJ2-7
CDR3aa: CASTRGGEQYF

v_gene: TRBV29-1
j_gene: TRBJ2-2
CDR3aa: CSVEVNTYRGRNTGELFF

v_gene: TRBV7-9
j_gene: TRBJ2-3
CDR3aa: CASSPFPSGDTDTQYF

v_gene: TRBV4-1
j_gene: TRBJ2-1
CDR3aa: CASSPPGLAGLNEQFF

v_gene: TRBV2
j_gene: TRBJ1-1
CDR3aa: CASSEDGGTAIVASF

v_gene: TRBV9
j_gene: TRBJ2-7
CDR3aa: CASSSLAGRSYEQYF

v_gene: TRBV5-1
j_gene: TRBJ1-3
CDR3aa: CASSWGQVSGNTIYF

v_gene: TRBV6-6
j_gene: TRBJ2-1
CDR3aa: CASSYVRGRYNEQFF

v_gene: TRBV5-4
j_gene: TRBJ2-5
CDR3aa: CASSSLAGASWETQYF

v_gene: TRBV29-1
j_gene: TRBJ2-7
CDR3aa: CSVVRTSGRGEQYF

v_gene: TRBV4-2
j_gene: TRBJ2-7
CDR3aa: CASSQTSGSQYEQYF